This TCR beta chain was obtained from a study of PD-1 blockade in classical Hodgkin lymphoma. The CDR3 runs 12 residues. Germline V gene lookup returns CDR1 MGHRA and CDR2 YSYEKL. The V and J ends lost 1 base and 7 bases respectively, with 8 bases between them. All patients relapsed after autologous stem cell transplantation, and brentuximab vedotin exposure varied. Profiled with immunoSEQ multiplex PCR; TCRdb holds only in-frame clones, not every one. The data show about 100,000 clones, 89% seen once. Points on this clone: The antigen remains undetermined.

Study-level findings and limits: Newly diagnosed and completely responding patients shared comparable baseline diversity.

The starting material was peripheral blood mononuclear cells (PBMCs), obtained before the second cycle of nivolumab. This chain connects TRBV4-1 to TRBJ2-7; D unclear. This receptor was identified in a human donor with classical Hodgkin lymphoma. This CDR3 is CASSQVTTEQYF. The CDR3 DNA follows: TGCGCCAGCAGCCAAGTTACGACAGAGCAGTACTTC.